Shown below are 18 T cell receptor beta chains from a single sample sequenced in a study of blood T cell repertoires in COVID-19. Libraries were prepared by immunoSEQ multiplex PCR; TCRdb keeps only in-frame clonotypes and omits some of them. The data hold roughly 200,000 clones, with approximately 85% observed a single time. Sequenced sample: PBMCs or T cells enriched from blood (not recorded which). The receptors shown here come from a man aged 40-49 years who had recovered from COVID-19.

The chain is built from TRBV7-2 and TRBJ1-1; D may be TRBD1 (5 bases). The CDR3 contains 13 residues. Germline V gene data show CDR1 as SGHTA and CDR2 as FQGNSA. The V gene lost 2 bases and the J gene lost 5 bases, with 9 bases spanning the gap. The CDR3 spells CASSLKGMTEAFF. CDR3 coding DNA: TGTGCCAGCAGCTTAAAGGGGATGACTGAAGCTTTCTTT. The variable domain in full, completed from reference TRBV7-2 and TRBJ1-1, reads GAGVSQSPSNKVTEKGKDVELRCDPISGHTALYWYRQSLGQGLEFLIYFQGNSAPDKSGLPSDRFSAERTGGSVSTLTIQRTQQEDSAVYLCASSLKGMTEAFFGQGTRLTVV.

A remark on this clone: Sequence at one end of the junction differs from germline and may be a read error. The rearrangement uses TRBV7-2 and TRBJ2-1; TRBD2 agrees at 11 bases. CDR3 length: 15 amino acids. Germline V CDR1 and CDR2: SGHTA, FQGNSA. The CDR3 coding sequence is TGTGCCAGCAGCTTATCGGCGGGTTTAGCGGGGGGGTTCCTCTTC. Protein product: CASSLSAGLAGGFLF.

The chain combines TRBV18 with TRBJ1-2, with unresolved D. In germline, CDR1 is KGHSH, CDR2 LQKENI. V was shortened by 3 bases and J by 4 bases, with 15 bases between the two germline ends. The CDR3 has 15 amino acids. The CDR3 region has the DNA TGTGCCAGCTCACCTTATCCCGGAGAATCCTATGGCTACACCTTC. It translates to CASSPYPGESYGYTF.

The chain employs TRBV6-5 and TRBJ1-5; 8 positions match TRBD1. The V gene's germline CDR1 is MNHEY and CDR2 SVGAGI. There are 15 residues in the CDR3. Trimming cost V 5 bases and J 7 bases; bases outside gene matches: 10. Here the CDR3 DNA reads TGTGCCAGCAGTCGGAGCCAGGGGGCAGGGCAGCCCCAGCATTTT. It codes for CASSRSQGAGQPQHF.

The chain uses TRBV3-1 (or the pseudogene TRBV3-2) and TRBJ1-1; D not certain. The CDR3 spans 13 residues. Trimming left V 6 bases short and J 1 base short, with 9 bases between. CDR1 LGHDT and CDR2 YNNKEL come from the germline V gene (reference sequence). CDR3: CASRRDPNTEAFF. CDR3 DNA: TGTGCCAGCAGACGAGATCCGAACACTGAAGCTTTCTTT.

The J gene is TRBJ2-2, the V gene TRBV4-1, with D tentatively TRBD1 (5 bases). Germline values: CDR1 MGHRA, CDR2 YSYEKL. The germline V and J ends were trimmed by 0 bases and 6 bases, with 8 bases remaining between them. CDR3 length equals 14 residues. CDR3 loop: CASSQDREPGELFF. CDR3 sequence (DNA): TGCGCCAGCAGCCAAGACAGGGAACCCGGGGAGCTGTTTTTT.

The rearrangement links TRBV28 to TRBJ2-6, with 12 nucleotides matching TRBD1. After removal of 6 bases from V and 4 bases from J, the junction contained 10 bases not matched to a gene. Germline values: CDR1 MDHEN, CDR2 SYDVKM. This CDR3 is 18 amino acids long. The CDR3 DNA reads as TGTGCCAGCAGGGGAAGCGGGACAGGGGGCTACGGGGCCAACGTCCTGACTTTC. Translation: CASRGSGTGGYGANVLTF.

The chain's CDR3 is CASSPDRENTEAFF. The CDR3 DNA is TGTGCCAGCAGCCCGGACAGGGAGAACACTGAAGCTTTCTTT. The chain links TRBV11-3 to TRBJ1-1; 8 bases agree with TRBD1. The CDR3 consists of 14 residues. The V gene's germline CDR1 is SGHNT and CDR2 YENEEA. V gave up 5 bases and J gave up 1 base; unmatched junction bases: 3.

The chain has TRBV3-1 (or the pseudogene TRBV3-2) and TRBJ2-2; the D gene is possibly TRBD2 (6 bases). The CDR3 spans 19 residues. Germline V CDR1 and CDR2: LGHDT, YNNKEL (reference sequence). Trimming shortened V by 2 bases and J by 2 bases, and 21 bases separated the two germline ends. This CDR3 reads CASSQSLGLQGGNTGELFF. CDR3 bases: TGTGCCAGCAGCCAATCCCTGGGGCTTCAGGGAGGAAACACCGGGGAGCTGTTTTTT.

This chain links TRBV28 with TRBJ1-4; D remains ambiguous. V lost 2 bases and J lost 3, with 4 bases in between. This CDR3 is 13 amino acids long. Germline V gene sequence: CDR1 MDHEN, CDR2 SYDVKM. The DNA of the CDR3 is TGTGCCAGCAGTTTAGTAGCTAATGAAAAACTGTTTTTT. It yields the protein CASSLVANEKLFF.

This rearrangement joins TRBV12-5 to TRBJ1-1; D call uncertain. V lost 1 base and J lost 2, with 5 bases in between. The germline V gene encodes CDR1 LGHNT and CDR2 FRNRAP. There are 13 residues in the CDR3. CDR3 nucleotides: TGTGCTAGTGGTTTGGGACACAACACTGAAGCTTTCTTT. Protein: CASGLGHNTEAFF.

The genes are TRBV19 and TRBJ1-3, with D hard to call. In germline, CDR1 is LNHDA, CDR2 SQIVND (reference sequence). The CDR3 runs 14 residues. The V gene lost 5 bases and the J gene lost 4 bases, with 12 bases spanning the gap. The CDR3 bases are TGTGCCAGTAGTCCCACCAAAGCCGGAAACACCATATATTTT. Protein sequence: CASSPTKAGNTIYF.

A single count supports this clone. The chain employs TRBV2 and TRBJ1-1; D unresolved. The CDR3 contains 14 residues. V was pared by 7 bases and J by 5 bases, with 17 bases between. Looked up from germline, CDR1 is SNHLY and CDR2 is FYNNEI. The CDR3 here is CASTSRGYGTEAFF. The CDR3 DNA is TGTGCCAGCACCTCTCGGGGATATGGAACTGAAGCTTTCTTT.

The chain is built from TRBV10-1 and TRBJ1-1, with 7 bases fitting TRBD1. V dropped 8 bases and J dropped 1; count of bases not matched to a gene: 7. Germline CDR1 is WNHNN and CDR2 is SYGVQD (reference sequence). The length of the CDR3 is 14 residues. The CDR3 region is CASSSGGRNTEAFF. The CDR3 nucleotides are TGCGCCAGCTCATCAGGGGGAAGGAACACTGAAGCTTTCTTT.

The chain combines TRBV5-1 with TRBJ2-7; TRBD1 might be the D (6 bases). Germline V gene sequence: CDR1 SGHRS, CDR2 YFSETQ. V was trimmed by 4 bases and J by 0 bases, leaving 14 bases between them. The CDR3 contains 15 residues. The CDR3 reads CASSQGQSSSYEQYF. In nucleotides, the CDR3 is TGCGCCAGCAGCCAAGGACAGTCCAGCTCCTACGAGCAGTACTTC.

This clone was seen more than once but under ten times. The chain combines TRBV5-4 with TRBJ2-1, with TRBD2 matching over 7 bases. This CDR3 is built from 16 residues. Germline assignment: CDR1 SGHNT and CDR2 YYREEE (reference sequence). J lost 2 bases, V lost 5 bases, and 10 bases had no gene match. The CDR3 DNA reads as TGTGCCAGCAGTCTTGGAGCTAGCGGCCCCTACAATGAGCAGTTCTTC. Residues: CASSLGASGPYNEQFF.

The chain employs TRBV29-1 and TRBJ2-7; 12 bases line up with TRBD2. V was pared by 7 bases and J by 0 bases, with 7 bases of the junction left unmatched. The CDR3 is 15 residues long. Germline assignment: CDR1 SQVTM and CDR2 ANQGSEA. The CDR3 protein is CSARLAGVSSYEQYF. In nucleotides, the CDR3 is TGCAGCGCTCGACTAGCGGGGGTTAGCTCCTACGAGCAGTACTTC.

There are a few counts of this clone. J is TRBJ1-2 and V is TRBV5-1; 7 nucleotides match TRBD1. Germline lookup yields CDR1 SGHRS and CDR2 YFSETQ. V lost 3 bases and J lost 2; bases outside the gene matches: 16. CDR3 size: 18 residues. The CDR3 reads CASSSPRLTGDSNYGYTF. The CDR3 bases are TGCGCCAGCAGCTCCCCTCGGCTCACAGGGGACAGCAACTATGGCTACACCTTC.